This T cell receptor (beta chain) appears in the sequencing data of a study of T cell changes during pregnancy in multiple sclerosis. Produced via immunoSEQ multiplex PCR; TCRdb's table is partial and in-frame only. The profile shows under 75,000 clones, 90% to 95% of them singletons. CDR1 is SGHAT, CDR2 FQNNGV, per germline. With 1 base removed from V and 4 bases from J, the gap between germline ends came to 14 bases. The CDR3 has 15 residues. The genes are TRBV11-2 and TRBJ2-7; D call uncertain. The input for sequencing was CD8+ T cells from peripheral blood mononuclear cells, taken in the second trimester of pregnancy. This receptor was taken from a female donor with multiple sclerosis, enrolled in a pregnancy study. The DNA of the CDR3 is TGTGCCAGCAGCTTAGCCTTCTCTGTAGTGTACGAGCAGTACTTC. Translated: CASSLAFSVVYEQYF.